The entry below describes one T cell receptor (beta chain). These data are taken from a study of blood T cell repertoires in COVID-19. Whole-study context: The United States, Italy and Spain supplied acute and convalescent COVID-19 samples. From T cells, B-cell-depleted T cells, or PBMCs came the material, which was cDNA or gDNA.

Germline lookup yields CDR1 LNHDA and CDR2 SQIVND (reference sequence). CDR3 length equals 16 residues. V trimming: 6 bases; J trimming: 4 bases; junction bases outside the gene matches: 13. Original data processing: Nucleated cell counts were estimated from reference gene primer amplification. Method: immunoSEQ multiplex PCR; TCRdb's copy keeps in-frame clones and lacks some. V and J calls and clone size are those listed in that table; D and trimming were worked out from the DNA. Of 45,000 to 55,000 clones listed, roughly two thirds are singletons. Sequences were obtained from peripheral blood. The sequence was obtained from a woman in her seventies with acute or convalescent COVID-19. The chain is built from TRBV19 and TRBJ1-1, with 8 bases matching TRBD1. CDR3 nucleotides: TGTGCCAGTAGATCGACAGGGGCGAAGGTGAGCACTGAAGCTTTCTTT. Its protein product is CASRSTGAKVSTEAFF.